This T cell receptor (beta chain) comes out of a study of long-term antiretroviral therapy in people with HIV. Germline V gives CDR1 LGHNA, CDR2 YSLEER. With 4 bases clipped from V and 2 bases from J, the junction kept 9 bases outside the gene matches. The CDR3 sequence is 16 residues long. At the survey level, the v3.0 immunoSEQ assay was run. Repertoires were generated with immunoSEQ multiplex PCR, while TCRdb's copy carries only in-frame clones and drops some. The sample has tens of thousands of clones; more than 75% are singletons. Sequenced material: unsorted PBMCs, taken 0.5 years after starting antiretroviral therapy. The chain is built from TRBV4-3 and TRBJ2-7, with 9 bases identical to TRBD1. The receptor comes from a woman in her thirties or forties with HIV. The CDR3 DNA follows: TGCGCCAGCAGCCGGTATTGGGGACAGGGAGCCTACGAGCAGTACTTC. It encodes CASSRYWGQGAYEQYF.